A selection of T cell receptor beta chains follows, all from one sample in a study of T cells in localized non-small cell lung cancer. Sequenced by immunoSEQ multiplex PCR; TCRdb stores in-frame clones only, minus some. The table has about 4,000 clones, around 28% seen once. The source material was lung tumor tissue, sampled before any cancer treatment. These receptors were taken from a man aged 40 to 70 with stage II lung adenocarcinoma. The CDR3 runs from the conserved cysteine through the conserved F or W. A D gene is named only where the DNA matches it firmly. Clone size is not always given. Where it is, it says once, few, many or a class for expanded clones.

j_call: TRBJ2-5
d_call: NA
v_call: TRBV6-8
clone_size: few
cdr3_length: 16
cdr3_nt: TGTGCCAGCAGTTACGGCCTAGCAGATATCGGAGAGACCCAGTACTTC
cdr3_aa: CASSYGLADIGETQYF

j_call: TRBJ1-6
d_call: NA
v_call: TRBV5-1
clone_size: NA
cdr3_length: 19
cdr3_nt: TGCGCCAGCAGCTTCGGGAACGTGGGGAGCAGACCCTATAATTCACCCCTCCACTTT
cdr3_aa: CASSFGNVGSRPYNSPLHF

j_call: TRBJ2-7
d_call: NA
v_call: TRBV11-3
clone_size: few
cdr3_length: 14
cdr3_nt: TGTGCCAGCAGCTTACAGATGAACTCCTACGAGCAGTACTTC
cdr3_aa: CASSLQMNSYEQYF

j_call: TRBJ1-5
d_call: TRBD1
v_call: TRBV11-3
clone_size: few
cdr3_length: 14
cdr3_nt: TGTGCCAGCAGCTCGGGGACAGGGTATCAGCCCCAGCATTTT
cdr3_aa: CASSSGTGYQPQHF

j_call: TRBJ1-2
d_call: NA
v_call: TRBV25-1
clone_size: medium-sized
cdr3_length: 14
cdr3_nt: TGTGCCAGCAGTGAATGGGAGACCGACTATGGCTACACCTTC
cdr3_aa: CASSEWETDYGYTF

j_call: TRBJ1-5
d_call: NA
v_call: TRBV6-8
clone_size: NA
cdr3_length: 16
cdr3_nt: TGTGCCAGCAGATCTGGGGGCACCCATAACTATCAGCCCCAGCATTTT
cdr3_aa: CASRSGGTHNYQPQHF

j_call: TRBJ2-3
d_call: TRBD2
v_call: TRBV6-8
clone_size: NA
cdr3_length: 15
cdr3_nt: TGTGCCAGCAGTAGCCCGGGGGGGTCCACAGATACGCAGTATTTT
cdr3_aa: CASSSPGGSTDTQYF

j_call: TRBJ2-2
d_call: TRBD2
v_call: TRBV30
clone_size: few
cdr3_length: 16
cdr3_nt: TGTGCCTGGAGCCCCATACTAGCGAGGAACACCGGGGAGCTGTTTTTT
cdr3_aa: CAWSPILARNTGELFF

j_call: TRBJ2-2
d_call: TRBD1
v_call: TRBV5-1
clone_size: medium-sized
cdr3_length: 15
cdr3_nt: TGCGCCAGCAGCCAAGGGACAGCGAACACCGGGGAGCTGTTTTTT
cdr3_aa: CASSQGTANTGELFF

j_call: TRBJ1-3
d_call: NA
v_call: TRBV30
clone_size: few
cdr3_length: 12
cdr3_nt: TGTGCCTGGACTGACTCTGGAAACACCATATATTTT
cdr3_aa: CAWTDSGNTIYF

j_call: TRBJ1-2
d_call: NA
v_call: TRBV11-3
clone_size: few
cdr3_length: 14
cdr3_nt: TGTGCCAGCAGCCCCCCCGGAGGGAGAATTGGCTACACCTTC
cdr3_aa: CASSPPGGRIGYTF

j_call: TRBJ1-3
d_call: NA
v_call: TRBV28
clone_size: large
cdr3_length: 14
cdr3_nt: TGTGCCAGCAGTTCGTCACTCTCTGGAAACACCATATATTTT
cdr3_aa: CASSSSLSGNTIYF

j_call: TRBJ2-1
d_call: NA
v_call: TRBV9
clone_size: NA
cdr3_length: 14
cdr3_nt: TGTGCCAGCAGCGTAGAAGGGGGGCCCACTGGTTCGTTCTTC
cdr3_aa: CASSVEGGPTGSFF

j_call: TRBJ2-1
d_call: NA
v_call: TRBV18
clone_size: NA
cdr3_length: 13
cdr3_nt: TGTGCCAGCTCACCTCCGGCCTACAATGAGCAGTTCTTC
cdr3_aa: CASSPPAYNEQFF

j_call: TRBJ1-5
d_call: NA
v_call: TRBV28
clone_size: few
cdr3_length: 12
cdr3_nt: TGTGCCAGCAGTTTTCGTACACAGCCCCAGCATTTT
cdr3_aa: CASSFRTQPQHF

j_call: TRBJ1-1
d_call: NA
v_call: TRBV30
clone_size: NA
cdr3_length: 12
cdr3_nt: TGTGCCTGGAGTGTGGGGGATACTGAAGCTTTCTTT
cdr3_aa: CAWSVGDTEAFF

j_call: TRBJ2-7
d_call: TRBD2
v_call: TRBV5-1
clone_size: few
cdr3_length: 16
cdr3_nt: TGCGCCAGCAGCTTAGAGGGTAGCGGGAGCTCCTACGAGCAGTACTTC
cdr3_aa: CASSLEGSGSSYEQYF

j_call: TRBJ1-5
d_call: TRBD1
v_call: TRBV6-8
clone_size: NA
cdr3_length: 13
cdr3_nt: TGTGCCAGCAGGGGACAGGGCAATCAGCCCCAGCATTTT
cdr3_aa: CASRGQGNQPQHF

j_call: TRBJ1-1
d_call: NA
v_call: TRBV12-5
clone_size: NA
cdr3_length: 13
cdr3_nt: TGTGCTAGTGCCCCGGAAGGAAGAACTGAAGCTTTCTTT
cdr3_aa: CASAPEGRTEAFF

j_call: TRBJ2-3
d_call: TRBD1
v_call: TRBV18
clone_size: NA
cdr3_length: 16
cdr3_nt: TGTGCCAGCTCACCAGGGGGGACAGGGGCCACAGATACGCAGTATTTT
cdr3_aa: CASSPGGTGATDTQYF

j_call: TRBJ1-5
d_call: NA
v_call: TRBV10-3
clone_size: NA
cdr3_length: 14
cdr3_nt: TGTGCCATCAGTGAGTTGATTGGGGTTCAGCCCCAGCATTTT
cdr3_aa: CAISELIGVQPQHF

j_call: TRBJ2-1
d_call: NA
v_call: TRBV6-8
clone_size: few
cdr3_length: 16
cdr3_nt: TGTGCCAGCAGTCTAAACCGTGGGGCTGGTAACAATGAGCAGTTCTTC
cdr3_aa: CASSLNRGAGNNEQFF

j_call: TRBJ1-5
d_call: NA
v_call: TRBV18
clone_size: few
cdr3_length: 13
cdr3_nt: TGTGCCAGCTCACCAGGGCACAATCAGCCCCAGCATTTT
cdr3_aa: CASSPGHNQPQHF

j_call: TRBJ1-5
d_call: NA
v_call: TRBV19
clone_size: few
cdr3_length: 15
cdr3_nt: TGTGCCAGTAGTATCGGGGCCCTCCGGGATCAGCCCCAGCATTTT
cdr3_aa: CASSIGALRDQPQHF

j_call: TRBJ2-5
d_call: NA
v_call: TRBV9
clone_size: few
cdr3_length: 12
cdr3_nt: TGTGCCAGCAGCACTAGTGGGGAGACCCAGTACTTC
cdr3_aa: CASSTSGETQYF

j_call: TRBJ2-1
d_call: TRBD1
v_call: TRBV10-1
clone_size: NA
cdr3_length: 15
cdr3_nt: TGCGCCAGCAGTCGGGACAGGGGTACCTACAATGAGCAGTTCTTC
cdr3_aa: CASSRDRGTYNEQFF

j_call: TRBJ2-4
d_call: TRBD1
v_call: TRBV6-8
clone_size: medium-sized
cdr3_length: 16
cdr3_nt: TGTGCCAGCAGTGCACCCCAGGGGGCGGCCAAAAACATTCAGTACTTC
cdr3_aa: CASSAPQGAAKNIQYF

j_call: TRBJ1-4
d_call: NA
v_call: TRBV6-8
clone_size: NA
cdr3_length: 12
cdr3_nt: TGTGCCAGCAGTCTCTCTAATGAAAAACTGTTTTTT
cdr3_aa: CASSLSNEKLFF

j_call: TRBJ1-4
d_call: NA
v_call: TRBV19
clone_size: NA
cdr3_length: 13
cdr3_nt: TGTGCCAGTAGTCTAGACAACTGGACTGGACTGTTTTTT
cdr3_aa: CASSLDNWTGLFF

j_call: TRBJ1-1
d_call: TRBD1
v_call: TRBV11-3
clone_size: many
cdr3_length: 17
cdr3_nt: TGTGCCAGCAGCTTGGAGATTCCGGGACAGGCTTTAACTGAAGCTTTCTTT
cdr3_aa: CASSLEIPGQALTEAFF

j_call: TRBJ1-1
d_call: TRBD1
v_call: TRBV6-8
clone_size: NA
cdr3_length: 14
cdr3_nt: TGTGCCAGCAGGAGAGACAGGGAGGCCACTGAAGCTTTCTTT
cdr3_aa: CASRRDREATEAFF

j_call: TRBJ1-2
d_call: NA
v_call: TRBV28
clone_size: NA
cdr3_length: 13
cdr3_nt: TGTGCCAGCAGCACCGGGACCGACTATGGCTACACCTTC
cdr3_aa: CASSTGTDYGYTF

j_call: TRBJ1-4
d_call: TRBD1
v_call: TRBV19
clone_size: NA
cdr3_length: 18
cdr3_nt: TGTGCCAGTAGTGGGTTGAGAACAGGGGGCCGTAAAGAAGAAAAACTGTTTTTT
cdr3_aa: CASSGLRTGGRKEEKLFF

j_call: TRBJ2-5
d_call: TRBD2
v_call: TRBV10-3
clone_size: many
cdr3_length: 15
cdr3_nt: TGTGCCATCAACCGGGCTAGCGGGGGCCTTGAGACCCAGTACTTC
cdr3_aa: CAINRASGGLETQYF

j_call: TRBJ1-2
d_call: NA
v_call: TRBV9
clone_size: few
cdr3_length: 14
cdr3_nt: TGTGCCAGCATACCACCCGGCCTTTACTATGGCTACACCTTC
cdr3_aa: CASIPPGLYYGYTF

j_call: TRBJ2-7
d_call: NA
v_call: TRBV10-3
clone_size: NA
cdr3_length: 16
cdr3_nt: TGTGCCATCAGTGAGTCCGCAGACAGAAGCTCCTACGAGCAGTACTTC
cdr3_aa: CAISESADRSSYEQYF

j_call: TRBJ1-2
d_call: TRBD1
v_call: TRBV5-1
clone_size: NA
cdr3_length: 14
cdr3_nt: TGCGCCAGCAGCCGGGACAGGGGGCTCGGTGGCTACACCTTC
cdr3_aa: CASSRDRGLGGYTF

j_call: TRBJ1-1
d_call: NA
v_call: TRBV6-8
clone_size: few
cdr3_length: 13
cdr3_nt: TGTGCCAGCAGTGCGGGACTCATACTTGAAGCTTTCTTT
cdr3_aa: CASSAGLILEAFF

j_call: TRBJ1-1
d_call: NA
v_call: TRBV7-2
clone_size: NA
cdr3_length: 13
cdr3_nt: TGTGCCAGCAGCTTACAGGGGCGGTCTGAAGCTTTCTTT
cdr3_aa: CASSLQGRSEAFF

j_call: TRBJ2-1
d_call: NA
v_call: TRBV19
clone_size: NA
cdr3_length: 13
cdr3_nt: TGTGCCAGTAGTATAGCTGGGGGGCGCGAGCAGTTCTTC
cdr3_aa: CASSIAGGREQFF

j_call: TRBJ1-5
d_call: NA
v_call: TRBV11-3
clone_size: few
cdr3_length: 15
cdr3_nt: TGTGCCAGCAGCCCACCAGGGACTAGCAATCAGCCCCAGCATTTT
cdr3_aa: CASSPPGTSNQPQHF

j_call: TRBJ2-2
d_call: TRBD1
v_call: TRBV11-3
clone_size: few
cdr3_length: 17
cdr3_nt: TGTGCCAGCAGCATCCTTACCGGGACAGCGAACACCGGGGAGCTGTTTTTT
cdr3_aa: CASSILTGTANTGELFF

j_call: TRBJ1-6
d_call: NA
v_call: TRBV30
clone_size: NA
cdr3_length: 13
cdr3_nt: TGTGCCTGGAGTCCCCCTCGTAATTCACCCCTCCACTTT
cdr3_aa: CAWSPPRNSPLHF

j_call: TRBJ2-4
d_call: TRBD1
v_call: TRBV18
clone_size: NA
cdr3_length: 16
cdr3_nt: TGTGCCAGCTCACCCAACAGACAGGGGGTCAAAAACATTCAGTACTTC
cdr3_aa: CASSPNRQGVKNIQYF

j_call: TRBJ2-3
d_call: TRBD2
v_call: TRBV10-2
clone_size: NA
cdr3_length: 14
cdr3_nt: TGCGCCAGCGGATCTAGCGGGGGGCGTGATACGCAGTATTTT
cdr3_aa: CASGSSGGRDTQYF

j_call: TRBJ1-6
d_call: NA
v_call: TRBV18
clone_size: NA
cdr3_length: 14
cdr3_nt: TGTGCCAGCTCACCCGGATCAGGGGTATTGGCCCTCCACTTT
cdr3_aa: CASSPGSGVLALHF

j_call: TRBJ1-5
d_call: TRBD1
v_call: TRBV18
clone_size: NA
cdr3_length: 18
cdr3_nt: TGTGCCAGCTCACCACCGAAGGGGCAGGGGGCTTGGGATCAGCCCCAGCATTTT
cdr3_aa: CASSPPKGQGAWDQPQHF

j_call: TRBJ2-6
d_call: TRBD1
v_call: TRBV19
clone_size: NA
cdr3_length: 17
cdr3_nt: TGTGCCAGTAGTATTCAAGGGGGCGGGTCTGGGGCCAACGTCCTGACTTTC
cdr3_aa: CASSIQGGGSGANVLTF

j_call: TRBJ1-4
d_call: NA
v_call: TRBV6-8
clone_size: NA
cdr3_length: 15
cdr3_nt: TGTGCCAGCAGTTACTCGGCGTCAACTAATGAAAAACTGTTTTTT
cdr3_aa: CASSYSASTNEKLFF

j_call: TRBJ2-1
d_call: NA
v_call: TRBV18
clone_size: NA
cdr3_length: 14
cdr3_nt: TGTGCCAGCTCACTAGGGGGTCCCTACAATGAGCAGTTCTTC
cdr3_aa: CASSLGGPYNEQFF